This T cell receptor (beta chain) derives from a study of regulatory T cells in long-lasting Graves disease (dated by TCRdb to the early 2020s). About the full investigation: Patients with newly diagnosed Graves' disease had been on antithyroid drugs for under 3 months. TCR sequencing covered 13 persistent and around 20 newly diagnosed Graves' disease patients, approximately 33 samples in total. The study was conducted in China and was registered as a clinical trial. This study used TCR sequencing and RNA sequencing of peripheral blood to compare persistent Graves' disease patients against newly diagnosed Graves' disease patients. Beyond this particular receptor, the publication reports: Patients with persistent disease shared more public clonotypes (approximately 2,500) than newly diagnosed patients did (around 930). Compared with newly diagnosed patients, persistent Graves' disease patients had lower TCR Shannon entropy and fewer highly expanded clones, which suggests clonal expansion. Only the TCR beta chain was sequenced and analyzed. The authors acknowledged the small sample size as a limitation that may reduce accuracy. Persistent disease showed preferential use of TRBV28, TRBJ1-2 and TRBJ2-5, whereas newly diagnosed disease favored TRBV20-1 and TRBJ2-1. The study examined only peripheral blood because the primary lesion, thyroid tissue, could not be accessed.

The CDR3 numbers 12 residues from cysteine through phenylalanine. CDR3 DNA is the only sequence kept; it has 36 bases, read in frame from the first base. CDR1 MDHEN and CDR2 SYDVKM are derived from the germline V gene. This clonotype was detected only a few times. It has no known antigen specificity. Compared with germline, one end of the junction differs, possibly owing to a read error. Library preparation employed multiplex PCR. Instrument used: Illumina HiSeq 4000. To build TCR beta libraries, CDR3 regions were amplified by Arm-PCR using iRepertoire HTBI primers. PCR products were gel purified before sequencing. Regarding the original processing steps: Gene usage analysis of CDR3 amino acid clonotypes used the approximately 62 TRBV and 12 to 15 TRBJ segments found across samples. Filtered high-quality paired reads were merged into contigs using COPE and FqMerger. BLAST was used to align contigs to the IMGT TRBV, TRBD and TRBJ reference genes, and CDR3 was defined following IMGT. Any clonotype with a frequency above 0.1% was counted as a highly expanded clone. Shannon entropy was used to measure repertoire diversity, and the Gini coefficient was used to measure V-J evenness. Clonotypes shared by more than one individual were considered public. TCRdb reprocessing: public reads trimmed at Q25 with fastp, clones called with MiXCR, in-frame beta chains kept. Rows are unified per CDR3 protein, each entry keeping the most common DNA and genes. These V and J calls are TCRdb output, not the study's own analysis. For this sample the table gives 620,000 or so distinct CDR3 sequences, of which 15% to 20% were detected only once. In total, the top ten clones hold around 18% of the sample.

In light of the paper, this sample's time point label describes: newly diagnosed GD, antithyroid drugs for less than 3 months. For both TCR sequencing and RNA sequencing, RNA was extracted from PBMCs in TRIzol. The diagnosis of Graves' disease followed American Thyroid Association guidelines. Patients for the study were recruited at an endocrinology department in Xi'an, China. Each patient gave around 9.2 milliliters of peripheral blood, collected in an EDTA anticoagulant tube. PBMCs were isolated by Ficoll Paque Plus density gradient separation without further T cell sorting. An Agilent 2100 Bioanalyzer and agarose gel were used to assess RNA quality, and a NanoDrop 2000 was used to measure RNA concentration. These data were also reused for a study on T cells in Graves' hyperthyroidism and ophthalmopathy. As that second study puts it: Stable Graves' hyperthyroidism was defined as no progression to ophthalmopathy during 18 months of follow-up. The hyperthyroidism patients were between 18 and 65 years old and newly diagnosed, with a disease duration of less than 2 months. Patients with uncontrolled infections, other autoimmune diseases, pregnancy or lactation were excluded. Diagnoses were established on the basis of clinical symptoms, serum thyroxine and TRAb, thyroid ultrasound, and orbital computed tomography. A first-round RT-PCR of the TCR CDR3 used the HTBI primer set with the Qiagen OneStep RT-PCR kit. Most expanded thyroid clonotypes (frequency above 0.001) were also detected in blood, a finding suggesting that blood repertoires may reflect thyroid immune responses. A 13 V-J signature model separated ophthalmopathy from stable hyperthyroidism, with 87.88% sensitivity and about 81% specificity in cross-validation and 80%/75% in testing. During validation, the model predicted progression to ophthalmopathy a median of roughly six months ahead of onset, with more than 60% sensitivity and 72.22% specificity. To identify distinguishing TCR V-J signatures, a discovery cohort of 100 patients was used, comprising 43 with Graves' ophthalmopathy and around 60 with stable Graves' hyperthyroidism. Prospective prediction of ophthalmopathy was tested in an independent validation cohort consisting of about 19 hyperthyroidism patients and approximately 16 patients who later progressed to ophthalmopathy. The roughly 100 discovery patients were randomly split 7:3 into training and test sets. The study also compared thyroid tissue and blood T-cell repertoires from about 6 Graves' hyperthyroidism patients. After sampling, hyperthyroidism patients received methimazole starting at 30 mg daily, and ophthalmopathy patients received high-dose intravenous methylprednisolone. The libraries were constructed in a second round of multiplex PCR and then size-selected and purified. Libraries were sequenced paired-end with 100 bp reads on an Illumina HiSeq2000. SOAPnuke was used to process the raw data, with reads discarded if the reads contained adapters or uncalled bases, had a mean Phred below 15, or lacked an exact constant-primer or identifier match. High-quality paired reads were merged using COPE v1.2.5, and each unique nucleotide sequence was defined as a clonotype. Clonotypes were aligned to IMGT TRBV, TRBD and TRBJ reference segments using MiTCR v1.1. Analysis was restricted to V-J combinations with a frequency above 0.0001, which covered approximately 99% of repertoires. A TCS score was defined as the ratio of F50 (clonal expansion) to E x V (chaos), with BLOSUM62-based TCRdist applied between CDR3 peptides within each V-J. Welch's t-statistics and random forest reduced roughly 500 V-J features to roughly 13, which were used in a naive Bayes classifier (R e1071). Sample size was not statistically predetermined, and blinding of investigators to group allocation was not performed. According to the paper, TCR Vbeta CDR3 sequencing was carried out on more than 120 peripheral blood samples, which came from 40 to 45 ophthalmopathy, 75 to 80 hyperthyroidism and approximately 17 progressor patients.

Here the sequenced sample was peripheral blood mononuclear cells (PBMCs), taken at new diagnosis, from a patient treated with antithyroid drugs. This TCR came from a woman aged 25 to 39 with Graves disease. Donor details come from another sample of the same person, matched by shared clones. This chain joins TRBV28 to TRBJ2-7, with no confidently assigned D gene. CDR3 sequence: CASSFVGYEQCF. The bases read TGTGCCAGCAGTTTTGTAGGCTACGAGCAGTGCTTC.